The entry that follows covers one T cell receptor beta chain sequence. This entry comes from a study of PD-1 blockade in classical Hodgkin lymphoma. Time point here: cycle 4 day 1 (C4D1), after more than five weeks of nivolumab. The patients all showed relapse after autologous stem cell transplantation, while their brentuximab vedotin exposure varied. Between the trimmed V and J ends, which lost 2 bases and 2 bases, there was a span of 10 bases. The CDR3 is made up of 15 amino acids. The germline gives CDR1 MDHEN, CDR2 SYDVKM. This table comes from immunoSEQ multiplex PCR, and its TCRdb copy is limited to in-frame clones, with some not included. The table includes some 19,000 clones, more than 75% detected once.

Sequences were derived from peripheral blood mononuclear cells (PBMCs), sampled before the fourth cycle of nivolumab. The clonotype comes from a human donor with classical Hodgkin lymphoma. This chain links TRBV28 with TRBJ2-1, with unresolved D. DNA of the CDR3: TGTGCCAGCAGTTTAGAGCAGTCCGCCTACAATGAGCAGTTCTTC. Amino acid sequence: CASSLEQSAYNEQFF.